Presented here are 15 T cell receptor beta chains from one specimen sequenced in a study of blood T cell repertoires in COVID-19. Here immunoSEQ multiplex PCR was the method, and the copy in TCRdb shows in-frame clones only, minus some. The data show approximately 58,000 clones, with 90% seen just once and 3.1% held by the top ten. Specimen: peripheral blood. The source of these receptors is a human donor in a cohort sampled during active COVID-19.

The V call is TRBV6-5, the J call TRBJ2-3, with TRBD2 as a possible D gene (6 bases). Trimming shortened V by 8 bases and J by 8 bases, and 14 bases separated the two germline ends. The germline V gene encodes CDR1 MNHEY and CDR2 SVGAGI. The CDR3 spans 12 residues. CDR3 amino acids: CASGGWVSTQYF. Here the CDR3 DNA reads TGTGCCAGCGGGGGGTGGGTCTCTACGCAGTATTTT.

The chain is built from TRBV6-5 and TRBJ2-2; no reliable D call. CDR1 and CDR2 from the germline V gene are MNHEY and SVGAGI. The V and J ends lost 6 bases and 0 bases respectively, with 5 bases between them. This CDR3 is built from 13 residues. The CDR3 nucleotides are TGTGCCAGCAGGCTACCGAACACCGGGGAGCTGTTTTTT. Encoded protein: CASRLPNTGELFF.

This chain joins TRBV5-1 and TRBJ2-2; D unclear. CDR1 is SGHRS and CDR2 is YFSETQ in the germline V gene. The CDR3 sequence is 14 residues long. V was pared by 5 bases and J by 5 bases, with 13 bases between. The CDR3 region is CASRPERRTGELFF. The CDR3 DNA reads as TGCGCCAGCAGACCGGAGAGACGGACCGGGGAGCTGTTTTTT. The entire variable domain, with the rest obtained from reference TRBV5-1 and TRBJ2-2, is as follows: KAGVTQTPRYLIKTRGQQVTLSCSPISGHRSVSWYQQTPGQGLQFLFEYFSETQRNKGNFPGRFSGRQFSNSRSEMNVSTLELGDSALYLCASRPERRTGELFFGEGSRLTVL.

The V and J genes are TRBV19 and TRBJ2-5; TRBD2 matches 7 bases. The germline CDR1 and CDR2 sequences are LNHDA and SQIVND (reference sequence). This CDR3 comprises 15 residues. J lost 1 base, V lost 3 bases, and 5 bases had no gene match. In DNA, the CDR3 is TGTGCCAGTAGTATCGCCGCGGGAGTCCAAGAGACCCAGTACTTC. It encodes CASSIAAGVQETQYF.

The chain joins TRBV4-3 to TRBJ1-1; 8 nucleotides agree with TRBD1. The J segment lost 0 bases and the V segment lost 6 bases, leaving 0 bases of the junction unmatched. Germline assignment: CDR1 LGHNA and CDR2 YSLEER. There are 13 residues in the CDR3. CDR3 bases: TGCGCCAGCAGGGACAGGGTGAACACTGAAGCTTTCTTT. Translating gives CASRDRVNTEAFF.

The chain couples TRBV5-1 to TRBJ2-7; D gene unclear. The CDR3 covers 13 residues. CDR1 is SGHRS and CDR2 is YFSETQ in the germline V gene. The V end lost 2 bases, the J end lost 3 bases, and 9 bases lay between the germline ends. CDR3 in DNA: TGCGCCAGCAGCTTCTCAGTCAGCTACGAGCAGTACTTC. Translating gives CASSFSVSYEQYF.

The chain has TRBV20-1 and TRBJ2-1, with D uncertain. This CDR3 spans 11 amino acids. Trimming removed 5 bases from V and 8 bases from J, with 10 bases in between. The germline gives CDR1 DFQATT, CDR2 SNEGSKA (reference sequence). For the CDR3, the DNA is TGCAGTGCTTCACTCATGGATGAGCAGTTCTTC. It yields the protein CSASLMDEQFF.

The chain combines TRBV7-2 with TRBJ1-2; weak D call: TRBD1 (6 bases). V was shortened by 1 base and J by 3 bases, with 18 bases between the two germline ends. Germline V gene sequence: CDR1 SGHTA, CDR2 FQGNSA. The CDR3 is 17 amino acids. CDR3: CASSLGGGDVTHYGYTF. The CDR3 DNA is TGTGCCAGCAGCTTAGGAGGGGGGGATGTGACCCACTATGGCTACACCTTC. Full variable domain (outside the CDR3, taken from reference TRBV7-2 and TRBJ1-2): GAGVSQSPSNKVTEKGKDVELRCDPISGHTALYWYRQSLGQGLEFLIYFQGNSAPDKSGLPSDRFSAERTGGSVSTLTIQRTQQEDSAVYLCASSLGGGDVTHYGYTFGSGTRLTVV.

CDR3 in amino acids: CASSLTGTRDQPQHF. The CDR3 bases are TGCGCCAGCAGCCTTACAGGGACGAGGGATCAGCCCCAGCATTTT. V is TRBV4-1 and J is TRBJ1-5; perhaps TRBD1 as D (6 bases). V was pared by 4 bases and J by 5 bases, with 15 bases between. CDR1 and CDR2 from the germline V gene are MGHRA and YSYEKL. This CDR3 has 15 amino acids.

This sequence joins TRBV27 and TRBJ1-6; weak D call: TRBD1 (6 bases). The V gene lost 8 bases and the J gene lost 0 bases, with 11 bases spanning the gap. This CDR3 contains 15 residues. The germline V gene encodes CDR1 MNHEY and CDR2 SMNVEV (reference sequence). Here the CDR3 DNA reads TGTGCCAGCCACCTAGGGGGCTCCTATAATTCACCCCTCCACTTT. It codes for CASHLGGSYNSPLHF.

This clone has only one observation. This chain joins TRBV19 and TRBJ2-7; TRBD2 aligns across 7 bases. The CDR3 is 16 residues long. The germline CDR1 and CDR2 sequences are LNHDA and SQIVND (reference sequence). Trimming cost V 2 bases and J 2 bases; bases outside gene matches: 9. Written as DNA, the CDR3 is TGTGCCAGTAGTATAAGGGCCCAGCGGGGAACCTACGAGCAGTACTTC. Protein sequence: CASSIRAQRGTYEQYF.

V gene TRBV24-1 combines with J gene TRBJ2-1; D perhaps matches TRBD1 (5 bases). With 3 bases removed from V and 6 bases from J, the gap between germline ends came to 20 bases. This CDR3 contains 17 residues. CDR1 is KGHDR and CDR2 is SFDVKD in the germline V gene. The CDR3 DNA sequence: TGTGCCACCAGTGATCCCGCCTCAGGGATGGGCGGCAATGAGCAGTTCTTC. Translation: CATSDPASGMGGNEQFF.

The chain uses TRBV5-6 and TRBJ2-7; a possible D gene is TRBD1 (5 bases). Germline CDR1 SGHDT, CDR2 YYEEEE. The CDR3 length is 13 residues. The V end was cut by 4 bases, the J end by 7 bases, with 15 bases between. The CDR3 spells CASSQEKGQEQYF. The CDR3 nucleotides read TGTGCCAGCAGCCAAGAGAAGGGGCAGGAGCAGTACTTC.

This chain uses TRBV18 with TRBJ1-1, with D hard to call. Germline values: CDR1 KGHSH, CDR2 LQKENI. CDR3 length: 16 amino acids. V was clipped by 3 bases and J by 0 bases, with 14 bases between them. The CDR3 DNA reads TGTGCCAGCTCACCGTCCCGGGTCTACATGAACACTGAAGCTTTCTTT. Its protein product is CASSPSRVYMNTEAFF.

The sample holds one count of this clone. CDR3 residues: CASSLVTDRAEQFF. The DNA of the CDR3 is TGTGCCAGCAGCTTGGTAACTGACAGGGCAGAGCAGTTCTTC. V is TRBV7-2 and J is TRBJ2-1; 7 bases line up with TRBD1. The CDR3 is 14 residues long. Germline V gives CDR1 SGHTA, CDR2 FQGNSA. Trimming took 3 bases from V and 10 from J; bases not matched to a gene: 9.